The clone carrying this TCR beta chain was counted only a few times. No antigen is known for it. The data derive from a study of T cells after yellow fever vaccination. Findings of the study overall: Subsequent booster samples again held most clones from primary vaccination (nearly 98% CD4, approximately 85% CD8).

The TCR cDNA carried a universal primer site and UMIs from 5'RACE template switching. TCRdb independently ran MiXCR on the 5' RACE reads; one entry per CDR3 protein. The table records some 300,000 distinct CDR3 sequences, around a tenth of them present only once. This receptor was identified in a man aged 18 to 30 who received the YFV17D yellow fever vaccine. The sample was CD4+ T cells sorted from PBMCs, taken 45 days after the yellow fever booster vaccination.

CDR3 protein: CASSYSRGANEKLFF. In nucleotides, the CDR3 is TGTGCCAGCAGTTACTCGAGGGGAGCTAATGAAAAACTGTTTTTT. The chain recombines TRBV6-5 with TRBJ1-4; possible D gene TRBD1, 5 bases. The germline V gene encodes CDR1 MNHEY and CDR2 SVGAGI. The CDR3 covers 15 residues. V lost 0 bases, J lost 3 bases, and 8 bases lay in between.